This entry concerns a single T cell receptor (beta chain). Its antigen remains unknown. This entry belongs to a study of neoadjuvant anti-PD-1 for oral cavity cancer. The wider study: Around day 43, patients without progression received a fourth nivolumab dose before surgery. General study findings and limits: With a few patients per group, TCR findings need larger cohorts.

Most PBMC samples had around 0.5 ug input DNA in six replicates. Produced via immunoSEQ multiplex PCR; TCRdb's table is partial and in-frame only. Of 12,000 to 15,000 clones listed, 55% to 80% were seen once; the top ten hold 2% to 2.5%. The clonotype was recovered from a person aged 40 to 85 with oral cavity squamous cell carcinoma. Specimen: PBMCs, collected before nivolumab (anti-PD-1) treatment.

This chain's CDR3 is CASIRTGVTDTQYF. The CDR3 region has the DNA TGTGCCAGCATTAGGACAGGGGTCACAGATACGCAGTATTTT. V and J are TRBV2 and TRBJ2-3; 9 bases match TRBD1. The CDR3 is made up of 14 amino acids. Germline loops: CDR1 SNHLY, CDR2 FYNNEI. V shed 7 bases and J 2 bases; nucleotides not matched to a gene: 4.